The 26 T cell receptor beta chains reported below all come from one sample, sequenced in a study of cytotoxic CD8 clonotypes in ibrutinib-treated CLL. Profiling relied on immunoSEQ multiplex PCR, and the TCRdb table lists in-frame clones only, not all of them. The sample includes about 72,000 clones, 80% of them seen just once. The specimen was PBMCs, collected at disease progression, from a patient treated with ibrutinib. These receptors all stem from a human donor with chronic lymphocytic leukemia.

The genes are TRBV7-3 and TRBJ1-2; D is uncertain. Germline V gene lookup returns CDR1 SGHTA and CDR2 FQGTGA. V was shortened by 2 bases and J by 5 bases, with 12 bases between the two germline ends. The CDR3 extends over 14 amino acids. The CDR3 DNA is TGTGCCAGCAGCTTAGGGTCCGGAGGTTATGGCTACACCTTC. Protein sequence: CASSLGSGGYGYTF.

The genes are TRBV5-1 and TRBJ2-1; 12 positions agree with TRBD2. The CDR3 has 18 amino acids. Unmatched junction bases numbered 14, after V lost 3 bases and J lost 7 bases. CDR1 is SGHRS and CDR2 is YFSETQ in the germline V gene. The CDR3 DNA sequence: TGCGCCAGCAGCTGGTCAGGGACTAGCGGGTATATTTTGAATGAGCAGTTCTTC. Translating it yields CASSWSGTSGYILNEQFF.

The gene calls are TRBV5-1 and TRBJ2-6; 7 bases fit TRBD1. J gave up 0 bases and V 1 base, and 7 bases lay outside the gene matches. The CDR3 contains 18 residues. CDR1 and CDR2 (germline): SGHRS, YFSETQ. CDR3 loop: CASSLQTGAPSGANVLTF. The CDR3 region has the DNA TGCGCCAGCAGCTTGCAAACAGGGGCCCCCTCTGGGGCCAACGTCCTGACTTTC. Looking up the rest from reference TRBV5-1 and TRBJ2-6 gives the full variable domain: KAGVTQTPRYLIKTRGQQVTLSCSPISGHRSVSWYQQTPGQGLQFLFEYFSETQRNKGNFPGRFSGRQFSNSRSEMNVSTLELGDSALYLCASSLQTGAPSGANVLTFGAGSRLTVL.

This chain links TRBV27 with TRBJ2-7, with D possibly TRBD1 on 6 matching bases. This CDR3 spans 13 amino acids. V lost 6 bases to trimming and J lost 4 bases, with 13 bases between them. The V gene's germline CDR1 is MNHEY and CDR2 SMNVEV (reference sequence). The chain's CDR3 is CASSLKQGYEQYF. CDR3 DNA: TGTGCCAGCAGCCTTAAGCAGGGGTACGAGCAGTACTTC.

V and J are TRBV5-6 and TRBJ1-1; D is ambiguous. Trimming took 4 bases from V and 7 from J, leaving 17 bases between them. CDR1 SGHDT and CDR2 YYEEEE come from the germline V gene. The CDR3 runs 14 residues. The DNA of the CDR3 is TGTGCCAGCAGCCCCGAGGGCCCCTGGGATGAAGCTTTCTTT. It encodes CASSPEGPWDEAFF.

The V and J genes are TRBV19 and TRBJ1-5; perhaps TRBD1 as D (6 bases). The CDR3 has 17 residues. Trimming removed 0 bases from V and 7 bases from J, with 19 bases in between. CDR1 is LNHDA and CDR2 is SQIVND in the germline V gene (reference sequence). Written as DNA, the CDR3 is TGTGCCAGTAGTATAGATCGCAGGGGTCGTAGGCACCAGCCCCAGCATTTT. Amino acids: CASSIDRRGRRHQPQHF.

The V and J genes are TRBV11-2 and TRBJ2-1; no reliable D call. The CDR3 loop spans 15 amino acids. In germline, CDR1 is SGHAT, CDR2 FQNNGV. V lost 5 bases to trimming and J lost 1 base, with 12 bases between them. CDR3 sequence reads: CASSPRSHSYNEQFF. The CDR3 region has the DNA TGTGCCAGCAGCCCAAGATCTCATTCCTACAATGAGCAGTTCTTC.

This chain links TRBV4-1 with TRBJ2-3, with D possibly being TRBD1 or TRBD2 (6 bases each). The V and J ends lost 1 base and 6 bases respectively, with 23 bases between them. This CDR3 region has 18 residues. Germline CDR1 MGHRA, CDR2 YSYEKL. Here the CDR3 DNA reads TGCGCCAGCAGCCAAGCTTCGGGGGCAACTAGGGGTGGCGATACGCAGTATTTT. Protein sequence: CASSQASGATRGGDTQYF.

The V gene is TRBV27, the J gene TRBJ2-7; D remains unclear. CDR1 is MNHEY, CDR2 SMNVEV, per germline (reference sequence). This CDR3 region has 11 residues. V lost 5 bases and J lost 9, with 11 bases in between. The CDR3 DNA follows: TGTGCCAGCAGTCATCGGGTTGGGCAGTACTTC. Amino acids: CASSHRVGQYF.

This clone was detected only a few times. The chain joins TRBV11-2 to TRBJ1-1; 7 nucleotides line up with TRBD1. V dropped 2 bases and J dropped 10; count of bases not matched to a gene: 10. Germline values: CDR1 SGHAT, CDR2 FQNNGV. The CDR3 runs 14 residues. The CDR3 DNA reads TGTGCCAGCAGCTTATCGTCAGGGGGAAAGCGAGCTTTCTTT. Translating it yields CASSLSSGGKRAFF.

The gene calls are TRBV28 and TRBJ2-7; D gene ambiguous. CDR3 length: 13 amino acids. CDR1 is MDHEN, CDR2 SYDVKM, per germline. V dropped 4 bases and J dropped 2 bases, with 9 bases sitting between them. CDR3 in amino acids: CASSYLSTYEQYF. The CDR3 DNA reads as TGTGCCAGCAGTTACCTATCTACCTACGAGCAGTACTTC. Together with reference TRBV28 and TRBJ2-7, the CDR3 gives the full variable domain: DVKVTQSSRYLVKRTGEKVFLECVQDMDHENMFWYRQDPGLGLRLIYFSYDVKMKEKGDIPEGYSVSREKKERFSLILESASTNQTSMYLCASSYLSTYEQYFGPGTRLTVT.

The genes are TRBV19 and TRBJ1-5, with 9 bases matching TRBD1. V shed 6 bases, J shed 6 bases, and the junction held 9 bases outside the gene matches. Germline CDR1 reads LNHDA; CDR2 reads SQIVND (reference sequence). This CDR3 has 15 amino acids. CDR3 amino acids: CASRDSGTGFQPQHF. CDR3 coding DNA: TGTGCCAGTAGGGACTCCGGGACAGGGTTTCAGCCCCAGCATTTT.

The chain combines TRBV30 with TRBJ1-5, with TRBD1 matching 7 bases. This CDR3 contains 15 residues. J lost 5 bases, V lost 0 bases, and 7 bases had no gene match. CDR1 and CDR2 (germline): GTSNPN, SVGIG (reference sequence). CDR3 sequence: CAWSVQGGSHQPQHF. For the CDR3, the DNA is TGTGCCTGGAGTGTACAAGGGGGCTCGCATCAGCCCCAGCATTTT.

This rearrangement joins TRBV11-2 to TRBJ2-3; tentative D call: TRBD2 (6 bases). Germline CDR1 reads SGHAT; CDR2 reads FQNNGV. This CDR3 is 13 amino acids long. Trimming removed 1 base at V and 9 bases at J, with 11 bases between. This CDR3 is CASSLGDWATQYF. The CDR3 DNA follows: TGTGCCAGCAGCTTAGGGGACTGGGCAACGCAGTATTTT. The full variable domain, completed using reference TRBV11-2 and TRBJ2-3, is EAGVAQSPRYKIIEKRQSVAFWCNPISGHATLYWYQQILGQGPKLLIQFQNNGVVDDSQLPKDRFSAERLKGVDSTLKIQPAKLEDSAVYLCASSLGDWATQYFGPGTRLTVL.

The genes are TRBV11-2 and TRBJ2-2; D may be TRBD2 (6 bases). This CDR3 region has 14 residues. Germline-derived CDR1 and CDR2 are SGHAT and FQNNGV. V lost 0 bases and J lost 7, with 9 bases in between. The CDR3 DNA reads as TGTGCCAGCAGCTTAGAGTTGGACTACGGGGAGCTGTTTTTT. Its protein product is CASSLELDYGELFF. The complete variable domain, with remaining parts taken from reference TRBV11-2 and TRBJ2-2, reads EAGVAQSPRYKIIEKRQSVAFWCNPISGHATLYWYQQILGQGPKLLIQFQNNGVVDDSQLPKDRFSAERLKGVDSTLKIQPAKLEDSAVYLCASSLELDYGELFFGEGSRLTVL.

This clone came up a few times. The chain combines TRBV9 with TRBJ1-6; D perhaps matches TRBD1 (5 bases). Looked up from germline, CDR1 is SGDLS and CDR2 is YYNGEE. The V gene lost 0 bases and the J gene lost 13 bases, with 17 bases spanning the gap. The CDR3 has 15 residues. CDR3 region: CASSVESQGLGPLHF. The CDR3 nucleotides read TGTGCCAGCAGCGTAGAAAGTCAGGGTCTGGGGCCCCTCCACTTT.

The chain combines TRBV11-2 with TRBJ1-2; D possibly corresponds to TRBD1 (5 bases). The CDR3 runs 13 residues. V lost 0 bases, J lost 4 bases, and 6 bases lay in between. Germline values: CDR1 SGHAT, CDR2 FQNNGV. DNA for the CDR3: TGTGCCAGCAGCTTAGAGGGGACCTATGGCTACACCTTC. Translating gives CASSLEGTYGYTF.

The chain couples TRBV27 to TRBJ1-2, with D possibly matching TRBD1 (5 bases). The CDR3 extends over 13 amino acids. In germline, CDR1 is MNHEY, CDR2 SMNVEV (reference sequence). Trimming removed 2 bases from V and 5 bases from J, with 9 bases in between. The CDR3 is CASSLRGEYGYTF. The CDR3 DNA reads as TGTGCCAGCAGTTTAAGAGGGGAGTATGGCTACACCTTC.

This clone was observed once. The V call is TRBV13, the J call TRBJ2-3; the D gene is possibly TRBD1 (5 bases). CDR1 is PRHDT and CDR2 is FYEKMQ in the germline V gene (reference sequence). V lost 2 bases to trimming and J lost 4 bases, with 7 bases between them. CDR3 length: 13 residues. CDR3 coding DNA: TGTGCCAGCAGCTTAATAGGGGCAGATACGCAGTATTTT. Translation: CASSLIGADTQYF. The full variable domain, its missing parts supplied by reference TRBV13 and TRBJ2-3, is AAGVIQSPRHLIKEKRETATLKCYPIPRHDTVYWYQQGPGQDPQFLISFYEKMQSDKGSIPDRFSAQQFSDYHSELNMSSLELGDSALYFCASSLIGADTQYFGPGTRLTVL.

This clone was found once. This chain uses TRBV7-2 with TRBJ2-1, with a tentative D call TRBD2 (5 bases). Trimming cost V 3 bases and J 4 bases, with 10 bases left between them. CDR3 size: 14 residues. Germline CDR1 reads SGHTA; CDR2 reads FQGNSA. CDR3 sequence: CASSFPRGYNEQFF. The CDR3 DNA reads as TGTGCCAGCAGCTTCCCCCGGGGTTACAATGAGCAGTTCTTC.

CDR3 DNA: TGTGCCAGTAGTCCCAGGCACTATGGCTACACCTTC. Translation: CASSPRHYGYTF. The gene calls are TRBV19 and TRBJ1-2; D gene unclear. This CDR3 is 12 amino acids long. The germline V gene has CDR1 LNHDA and CDR2 SQIVND (reference sequence). V lost 5 bases and J lost 3, with 7 bases in between.

V usage is TRBV4-2 and J usage is TRBJ2-6; a possible D gene is TRBD2 (6 bases). V was pared by 5 bases and J by 0 bases, with 14 bases between. This CDR3 has 17 amino acids. Germline lookup yields CDR1 LGHNA and CDR2 YNFKEQ. Here the CDR3 DNA reads TGTGCCAGCAGCAGACGGGAGAGTAACTCTGGGGCCAACGTCCTGACTTTC. This gives the protein CASSRRESNSGANVLTF.

The V and J genes are TRBV29-1 and TRBJ1-2, with 7 bases that match TRBD1. The CDR3 is 13 residues long. The junction had 8 bases not matched to a gene; V was cut back by 6 bases and J by 4 bases. Germline CDR1 SQVTM, CDR2 ANQGSEA. CDR3 DNA sequence: TGCAGCGTAGAGACAGGGCTTCCCTATGGCTACACCTTC. Translating gives CSVETGLPYGYTF.

This clone was recorded once. The chain links TRBV2 to TRBJ2-7, with 7 positions matching TRBD1. Germline trimming cut 5 bases from V and 1 base from J; bases unmatched to any gene: 5. Germline loops: CDR1 SNHLY, CDR2 FYNNEI. CDR3 length equals 14 residues. The CDR3 is CASSSGTESYEQYF. The CDR3 bases are TGTGCCAGCAGTTCCGGGACAGAATCCTACGAGCAGTACTTC.

The chain uses TRBV20-1 and TRBJ1-3, with D uncertain. CDR3 size: 11 residues. Germline assignment: CDR1 DFQATT and CDR2 SNEGSKA (reference sequence). The ends were cut back, 4 bases at V and 8 bases at J, with 9 bases in the middle. CDR3 residues: CSAMREDTIYF. The CDR3 coding sequence is TGCAGTGCTATGCGGGAGGACACCATATATTTT.

The V and J genes are TRBV5-1 and TRBJ1-3; D unclear. This CDR3 is 16 amino acids long. The V end lost 4 bases, the J end lost 0 bases, and 14 bases lay between the germline ends. CDR1 is SGHRS and CDR2 is YFSETQ in the germline V gene. CDR3 DNA: TGCGCCAGCAGCGTGGGCGACTTATCCTCTGGAAACACCATATATTTT. It translates to CASSVGDLSSGNTIYF.